This is a list of T cell receptor beta chains from one sample in a study of T cells in localized non-small cell lung cancer. Here immunoSEQ multiplex PCR was the method, and the copy in TCRdb shows in-frame clones only, minus some. The sample yields roughly 26,000 clones, approximately 81% seen once. Material: peripheral blood, obtained before any cancer treatment. These receptors were taken from a man aged 35-69 years with stage III squamous cell lung carcinoma. Both conserved end residues are part of each CDR3. A D gene is named only where the DNA matches it firmly. Rows may omit the clone size; those that give it use once, few, many or a size class.

J gene	V gene	clone size	D gene	CDR3 DNA	CDR3 protein
TRBJ2-2	TRBV11-2	few	TRBD1	TGTGCCAGCAGCTCCACAGGGGGCGAAACCATATTTACCGGGGAGCTGTTTTTT	CASSSTGGETIFTGELFF
TRBJ1-5	TRBV27	few	-	TGTGCCAGCGGGTATCAGCCCCAGCATTTT	CASGYQPQHF
TRBJ2-2	TRBV18	-	TRBD1	TGTGCCAGCTCACCGGGGGACAGCTACACCGGGGAGCTGTTTTTT	CASSPGDSYTGELFF
TRBJ2-2	TRBV5-1	-	-	TGCGCCAGCAGCTCCAGCTACACCGGGGAGCTGTTTTTT	CASSSSYTGELFF
TRBJ2-3	TRBV28	-	-	TGTGCCAGCAGTGAAGGTTACTATACGCAGTATTTT	CASSEGYYTQYF
TRBJ2-7	TRBV29-1	-	-	TGCAGCGTTGAAGGCCGGACAGACTACGAGCAGTACTTC	CSVEGRTDYEQYF
TRBJ2-1	TRBV5-4	-	TRBD2	TGTGCCAGCAGCTGGACTAGCGGGGAGGATGAGCAGTTCTTC	CASSWTSGEDEQFF
TRBJ2-3	TRBV11-2	-	-	TGTGCCAGCAGCGTTATGGTGGGCACAGATACGCAGTATTTT	CASSVMVGTDTQYF
TRBJ1-2	TRBV6-1	once	-	TGTGCCAGCAGTGGTGATCTTTGGGCACCGAACTATGGCTACACCTTC	CASSGDLWAPNYGYTF
TRBJ1-6	TRBV5-1	few	-	TGCGCCAGCAGCTTGGAAGGGGTGGCACCCCTCCACTTT	CASSLEGVAPLHF
TRBJ2-1	TRBV5-1	-	TRBD2	TGCGCCAGCAGCTTTAGCGGGGGAGGGAATGAGCAGTTCTTC	CASSFSGGGNEQFF
TRBJ1-1	TRBV23-1	few	-	TGCGCCAGCAGTCCCCCAGCCACGAACACTGAAGCTTTCTTT	CASSPPATNTEAFF
TRBJ1-2	TRBV15	-	-	TGTGCCACCAGCAGATTTGGTCTGTATGGCTACACCTTC	CATSRFGLYGYTF
TRBJ1-5	TRBV27	-	-	TGTGCCAGCAGTGCCGGTTGGGACAAACCCAATCAGCCCCAGCATTTT	CASSAGWDKPNQPQHF
TRBJ2-2	TRBV19	few	-	TGTGCCAGTAGTCCTCCGGGGGTAGTCACCGGGGAGCTGTTTTTT	CASSPPGVVTGELFF
TRBJ1-4	TRBV7-9	-	-	TGTGCCAGCAGCCTCCATGAAAAACTGTTTTTT	CASSLHEKLFF
TRBJ2-5	TRBV7-7	-	-	TGTGCTAGCAGCCGACGAGGGGCAGAGACCCAGTACTTC	CASSRRGAETQYF
TRBJ1-2	TRBV7-8	-	-	TGTGCCAGCAGCTCCATAGGGGCAAACTATGGCTACACCTTC	CASSSIGANYGYTF
TRBJ2-6	TRBV7-3	-	-	TGTGCCAGCAGCTTAAGTCCGGGTACTGGGGCCAACGTCCTGACTTTC	CASSLSPGTGANVLTF
TRBJ2-5	TRBV19	-	TRBD1	TGTGCCACTGATGGGAGTGGGACAGGGGTACCATTTGCAAGCGGCAAACGGGAGACCCAGTACTTC	CATDGSGTGVPFASGKRETQYF
TRBJ1-2	TRBV11-2	-	-	TGTGCCAGCAGCTCAACAGGGACCAACTATGGCTACACCTTC	CASSSTGTNYGYTF
TRBJ1-1	TRBV7-2	-	-	TGTGCCAGCAGCTTAAGAGGCCTAAAAGCTTTCTTT	CASSLRGLKAFF
TRBJ1-2	TRBV19	-	-	TGTGCCAGTAGTATAGGGCCCACAACAGGGCTTACTAACTATGGCTACACCTTC	CASSIGPTTGLTNYGYTF
TRBJ2-2	TRBV9	once	-	TGTGCCAGCAGCGTCGGGGTCCCTTTAGGTGGGGAGCTGTTTTTT	CASSVGVPLGGELFF
TRBJ1-4	TRBV5-5	-	-	TGTGCCAGCAGCGGGGCTATAACAGAAAGCGAAAAACTGTTTTTT	CASSGAITESEKLFF
TRBJ2-5	TRBV19	-	-	TGTGCCAGTAGTACGGGACGGAATAAGGGAGAGACCCAGTACTTC	CASSTGRNKGETQYF
TRBJ1-1	TRBV10-3	few	-	TGTGCCATCGGGCCGGGGGCGACGAACACTGAAGCTTTCTTT	CAIGPGATNTEAFF
TRBJ2-2	TRBV7-2	-	-	TGTGCCAGCAGTTCATACACCGGGGAGCTGTTTTTT	CASSSYTGELFF
TRBJ1-6	TRBV14	few	-	TGTGCCAGCAGCCACCTCAGGGTAGAGTCACCCCTCCACTTT	CASSHLRVESPLHF
TRBJ2-5	TRBV5-1	-	-	TGCGCCAGCGCCGGAGAGGGTAGGGTCCAAGAGACCCAGTACTTC	CASAGEGRVQETQYF
TRBJ1-4	TRBV7-8	-	-	TGTGCCAGCAGCTTTTCTAATGAAAAACTGTTTTTT	CASSFSNEKLFF
TRBJ2-2	TRBV5-4	-	-	TGTGCCAGCAGCTTGGCAGGGGCCCTAAACACCGGGGAGCTGTTTTTT	CASSLAGALNTGELFF
TRBJ1-4	TRBV7-2	-	TRBD1	TGTGCCAGCAGCTCGGACAGGAGGGGAGAAAAACTGTTTTTT	CASSSDRRGEKLFF
TRBJ1-1	TRBV5-5	-	-	TGTGCCAGCAGCCTGGACACCCTGAACACTGAAGCTTTCTTT	CASSLDTLNTEAFF
TRBJ2-6	TRBV28	-	-	TGTGCCAGCGGGGGGAGACTCAACGTCCTGACTTTC	CASGGRLNVLTF
TRBJ1-1	TRBV30	once	-	TGTGCCTGGAGTCCCGGTCTCAGAATATGGACTGAAGCTTTCTTT	CAWSPGLRIWTEAFF
TRBJ2-2	TRBV30	-	TRBD1	TGTGCCTGGAGTGTAGGGCCAGGGGGAAACACCGGGGAGCTGTTTTTT	CAWSVGPGGNTGELFF
TRBJ1-3	TRBV14	-	-	TGTGCCAGCAGCCAAGTATTGTCCTCAAACACCATATATTTT	CASSQVLSSNTIYF
TRBJ1-2	TRBV5-4	-	-	TGTGCCAGCAGCTTGGAGGGGGGCGTAGGCTATGGCTACACCTTC	CASSLEGGVGYGYTF
TRBJ1-3	TRBV5-6	few	-	TGTGCCAGCAGCTCTGACACCACCTCTGGAAACACCATATATTTT	CASSSDTTSGNTIYF
TRBJ1-4	TRBV7-9	-	-	TGTGCCAGCAGCCTCGACAGCCTAGCAACTAATGAAAAACTGTTTTTT	CASSLDSLATNEKLFF
TRBJ1-1	TRBV30	few	TRBD1	TGTGCCTGGAGAAACGACAGGGGCGGTGAAGCTTTCTTT	CAWRNDRGGEAFF
TRBJ1-4	TRBV7-9	-	TRBD1	TGTGCCAGCAGCTCCGGGACAGGGGGCGAGGGTAATGAAAAACTGTTTTTT	CASSSGTGGEGNEKLFF
TRBJ1-4	TRBV6-1	-	-	TGTGCCAGCAGTGAAGGGGCCCGTGATGAAAAACTGTTTTTT	CASSEGARDEKLFF
TRBJ2-1	TRBV7-3	-	-	TGTGCCAGCAGCTTCGATAGGGCTAATGAGCAGTTCTTC	CASSFDRANEQFF
TRBJ2-1	TRBV28	-	-	TGTGCCAGCAGTTTAGTGGACTATGGGATCCCCGCCGGGCAGTTCTTC	CASSLVDYGIPAGQFF
TRBJ1-2	TRBV11-2	-	-	TGTGCCAGCAGCTCCCAGGGCCTCTATGGCTACACCTTC	CASSSQGLYGYTF
TRBJ1-2	TRBV7-8	-	-	TGTGCCAGCAGCTTAGGGGTAGATGGCTACACCTTC	CASSLGVDGYTF
TRBJ1-1	TRBV5-5	-	TRBD1	TGTGCCAGCAGCTATTCACAGGGGACCCCTGAAGCTTTCTTT	CASSYSQGTPEAFF
TRBJ1-1	TRBV18	-	TRBD1	TGTGCCAGCTCACCCTACAGGGGTGACGCTTTCTTT	CASSPYRGDAFF